A selection of T cell receptor beta chains follows, all from one sample in a study of cytomegalovirus exposure and HLA in healthy donors. Produced via immunoSEQ multiplex PCR; TCRdb's table is partial and in-frame only. This sample has 150,000 to 200,000 clones; about 90% occur once, and the top ten carry more than 3.5%. The specimen was PBMCs. The source of these receptors is a man aged 18 to 29 in good health and CMV-seropositive. The CDR3 runs from the conserved cysteine through the conserved F or W. Expanded clones are given a class, and other clones once, few, many or no size at all.

V gene	clone size	CDR3 length	J gene	CDR3 protein
TRBV5-5	once	13	TRBJ1-4	CASSLYDRGTLFF
TRBV15	NA	15	TRBJ2-7	CATSTQQGVSYEQYF
TRBV27	NA	13	TRBJ2-3	CASSLGSTDTQYF
TRBV4-2	NA	13	TRBJ2-3	CASSQASGDTQYF
TRBV27	NA	13	TRBJ2-7	CASSWGDGGEQYF
TRBV27	NA	14	TRBJ1-5	CAAWGRYSNQPQHF
TRBV29-1	NA	14	TRBJ2-2	CSVGQDQGTGELFF
TRBV9	NA	16	TRBJ2-1	CASSVGGDLTYNEQFF
TRBV7-3	NA	16	TRBJ2-3	CASSLGREWVTDTQYF
TRBV5-6	NA	19	TRBJ1-1	CASSLVGATGSHVNTEAFF
TRBV28	NA	17	TRBJ2-7	CATRGTGGPRPSYEQYF
TRBV7-3	NA	15	TRBJ2-7	CASSLVSSGIYEQYF
TRBV6-4	NA	13	TRBJ1-1	CASSRDILTEAFF
TRBV7-3	few	13	TRBJ2-7	CASSLGLGDEQYF
TRBV9	NA	15	TRBJ1-1	CASSLRTDLNTEAFF
TRBV7-8	NA	17	TRBJ2-7	CASSLKGWDRGAYEQYF
TRBV7-2	NA	14	TRBJ1-5	CASSSGGYNQPQHF
TRBV19	NA	16	TRBJ1-1	CASSTGGRGRRTEAFF
TRBV5-1	NA	12	TRBJ2-5	CASRRGVETQYF
TRBV28	once	15	TRBJ1-2	CASREPGQGARGYTF
TRBV5-1	NA	19	TRBJ2-3	CASSPGWRVKGKGTDTQYF
TRBV9	few	16	TRBJ2-7	CASSVNPLSGSHEQYF
TRBV14	NA	16	TRBJ2-1	CASSQWRVRSYNEQFF
TRBV5-8	once	13	TRBJ2-7	CASSFPGSYEQYF
TRBV9	NA	13	TRBJ1-2	CASSPRGNYGYTF
TRBV4-2	NA	13	TRBJ1-2	CASSQAPLYGYTF
TRBV18	NA	14	TRBJ1-3	CASSPQNSGNTIYF
TRBV6-1	NA	15	TRBJ2-5	CASSADRGRRETQYF
TRBV11-1	NA	16	TRBJ2-7	CASSFGASGSAYEQYF
TRBV7-8	NA	16	TRBJ2-7	CASSPLATSGSYEQYF
TRBV9	few	13	TRBJ1-2	CASSVVSGVGYTF